One sample yielded the 15 T cell receptor beta chains listed below, sequenced in a study of CD8+CD57+ T cells in acquired aplastic anemia. The TCR beta profiling, which covered VDJ combination and CDR3 sequence, was carried out using genomic DNA as the template. TCRdb itself ran the reads through MiXCR, one entry per CDR3 protein. The repertoire holds 130,000 or so distinct CDR3 sequences, with 55% to 70% as singletons. By flow cytometry, patients selected for sequencing had shown an expansion of CD8+CD57+ cells. The sample was sorted CD4+, CD8+, or CD8+CD57+ T cells (not recorded which) from PBMCs. The receptors were sampled from a human donor with aplastic anemia.

The chain joins TRBV2 to TRBJ1-2; D is ambiguous. The CDR3 loop spans 14 amino acids. The germline gives CDR1 SNHLY, CDR2 FYNNEI. V gave up 6 bases and J gave up 6 bases, with 17 bases separating them. The CDR3, as DNA: TGTGCCAGCAGCGGGAGTGGGTATAAGGATGGCTACACCTTC. Protein sequence: CASSGSGYKDGYTF.

In this sample, this clonotype turned up a few times. The V call is TRBV7-9, the J call TRBJ1-2; no firm D call. The CDR3 has 12 amino acids. Looked up from germline, CDR1 is SEHNR and CDR2 is FQNEAQ (reference sequence). The germline V and J ends were trimmed by 5 bases and 0 bases, with 4 bases remaining between them. The CDR3 loop is CASSTANYGYTF. CDR3 nucleotide sequence: TGTGCCAGCAGCACGGCTAACTATGGCTACACCTTC.

The V and J genes are TRBV10-3 and TRBJ2-2; D might be TRBD1 (7 bases). The CDR3 runs 14 residues. CDR1 and CDR2 (germline): ENHRY, SYGVKD. V gave up 9 bases and J gave up 1 base, with 12 bases separating them. CDR3 in amino acids: CAMRQGGNTGELFF. CDR3 DNA sequence: TGTGCCATGAGGCAGGGGGGGAACACCGGGGAGCTGTTTTTT.

The rearrangement links TRBV19 to TRBJ1-6; D is perhaps TRBD1 (5 bases). There are 15 residues in the CDR3. Trimming took 9 bases from V and 8 from J, leaving 20 bases between them. CDR1 and CDR2 from the germline V gene are LNHDA and SQIVND (reference sequence). The CDR3 reads CASSVGPGVDSPLHF. The CDR3 region has the DNA TGTGCCAGCAGCGTGGGACCTGGGGTCGATTCACCCCTCCACTTT.

Only a few counts were recorded for this clonotype. V usage is TRBV10-3 and J usage is TRBJ2-2; weak D call: TRBD1 (6 bases). The CDR3 length is 15 residues. CDR1 and CDR2 from the germline V gene are ENHRY and SYGVKD. With 8 bases removed from V and 2 bases from J, the gap between germline ends came to 15 bases. In nucleotides, the CDR3 is TGTGCCATCTACCGGACAGACATTAACACCGGGGAGCTGTTTTTT. Its protein product is CAIYRTDINTGELFF.

This rearrangement joins TRBV19 to TRBJ2-7, with D tentatively TRBD1 (6 bases). The CDR3 is made up of 12 amino acids. Trimming cost V 5 bases and J 5 bases, with 10 bases left between them. The germline V gene encodes CDR1 LNHDA and CDR2 SQIVND (reference sequence). The CDR3 is CASSQQGHEQYF. The CDR3 bases are TGTGCCAGTAGTCAACAGGGACACGAGCAGTACTTC.

The V and J genes are TRBV24-1 and TRBJ2-1; 7 bases line up with TRBD2. In germline, CDR1 is KGHDR, CDR2 SFDVKD. The ends lost 5 bases at V and 7 bases at J; junction bases unmatched: 19. The length of the CDR3 is 18 residues. The CDR3: CATSGKSSGTRLANEQFF. In DNA form, the CDR3 reads TGTGCCACCAGTGGTAAGTCTAGCGGCACCAGACTAGCTAATGAGCAGTTCTTC.

The chain uses TRBV20-1 and TRBJ2-1; 11 nucleotides align to TRBD2. The CDR3 consists of 15 residues. Losses at the gene ends were 6 bases for V and 0 bases for J; bases not matched to a gene: 4. CDR1 DFQATT and CDR2 SNEGSKA come from the germline V gene (reference sequence). The CDR3 sequence is CSAAGLADSYNEQFF. DNA for the CDR3: TGCAGTGCGGCGGGACTAGCGGACTCCTACAATGAGCAGTTCTTC.

CDR3 coding DNA: TGCAGCGTTGAAGAAGGGAACAGGGGCTACGAGCAGTACTTC. Its protein is CSVEEGNRGYEQYF. The chain has TRBV29-1 and TRBJ2-7; 7 bases match TRBD1. CDR1 is SQVTM and CDR2 is ANQGSEA in the germline V gene. The J segment lost 3 bases and the V segment lost 0 bases, leaving 5 bases of the junction unmatched. The CDR3 loop spans 14 amino acids.

The chain links TRBV20-1 to TRBJ1-2; no clear D gene. The V end was cut by 5 bases, the J end by 8 bases, with 18 bases between. The CDR3 extends over 13 amino acids. Germline CDR1 reads DFQATT; CDR2 reads SNEGSKA (reference sequence). The CDR3 loop reads CSAQLTESRGYTF. The CDR3 nucleotides are TGCAGTGCTCAATTAACAGAGTCTAGGGGCTACACCTTC.

The chain joins TRBV2 to TRBJ2-3; no definite D call. V lost 1 base, J lost 2 bases, and 10 bases lay in between. Germline assignment: CDR1 SNHLY and CDR2 FYNNEI. This CDR3 contains 15 residues. The CDR3 nucleotides are TGTGCCAGCAGTGAAGACGAGGATCCCACAGATACGCAGTATTTT. Translating gives CASSEDEDPTDTQYF.

The J gene is TRBJ2-7, the V gene TRBV9; D perhaps matches TRBD2 (6 bases). Germline assignment: CDR1 SGDLS and CDR2 YYNGEE. This CDR3 comprises 15 residues. Between the trimmed V and J ends, which lost 0 bases and 7 bases, there was a span of 17 bases. The CDR3 protein is CASSVGLAGIKEQYF. As DNA, the CDR3 is TGTGCCAGCAGCGTAGGATTGGCGGGGATTAAGGAGCAGTACTTC. The variable domain in full, with the rest retrieved from reference TRBV9 and TRBJ2-7, is DSGVTQTPKHLITATGQRVTLRCSPRSGDLSVYWYQQSLDQGLQFLIQYYNGEERAKGNILERFSAQQFPDLHSELNLSSLELGDSALYFCASSVGLAGIKEQYFGPGTRLTVT.

In this sample, this clonotype turned up once. The rearrangement links TRBV7-2 to TRBJ2-5; TRBD2 agrees at 8 bases. Per germline, CDR1 SGHTA and CDR2 FQGNSA. V shed 5 bases, J shed 5 bases, and the junction held 7 bases outside the gene matches. The CDR3 length is 14 residues. CDR3 bases: TGTGCCAGCAGCCCGTCCCCGGGGGGGGAGACCCAGTACTTC. As protein: CASSPSPGGETQYF.

The rearrangement links TRBV20-1 to TRBJ1-1; possibly TRBD1 for D (6 bases). Germline assignment: CDR1 DFQATT and CDR2 SNEGSKA (reference sequence). The CDR3 is 14 amino acids. V lost 5 bases to trimming and J lost 4 bases, with 17 bases between them. The CDR3 sequence: CSAPTSQGFTEAFF. CDR3 nucleotides: TGCAGTGCTCCGACATCACAGGGATTCACTGAAGCTTTCTTT.

Note on this clonotype: A junction end diverges from the germline sequence, so it may reflect a read error. V gene TRBV2 combines with J gene TRBJ2-7; TRBD2 agrees at 7 bases. Per the germline V gene, CDR1 is SNHLY and CDR2 is FYNNEI. CDR3 size: 11 residues. CDR3 residues: CASRGAYEQYF. In DNA, the CDR3 is TGCGCCAGTCGGGGGGCCTACGAGCAGTACTTC.